These T cell receptor beta chains were read from a single sample in a study of CD8 T cells in ankylosing spondylitis. TCRdb redid the calling of the 5' RACE reads with MiXCR, one entry per CDR3 protein. This table has 120,000 to 150,000 distinct CDR3 sequences, 7.5% to 9.5% appearing once. Sequenced material: synovial fluid, either unsorted or a sorted T cell fraction (not recorded which). These receptors were collected from a male donor with ankylosing spondylitis. Both conserved end residues are part of each CDR3. Each record gives: V gene, J gene, D gene, clone size, CDR3 protein, CDR3 DNA. A D gene is named only where the DNA matches it firmly. Clone sizes are given selectively: once, few, many, or a class where the clone is expanded.

>TRBV12-3/TRBV12-4|TRBJ2-7|TRBD2|many
CASSRAGGPDEQYF
TGTGCCAGCAGTCGAGCGGGAGGGCCGGACGAGCAGTACTTC
>TRBV20-1|TRBJ2-7|.|few
CSATGYYEQYF
TGCAGTGCTACGGGGTACTACGAGCAGTACTTC
>TRBV6-5|TRBJ1-1|.|few
CASSYGHSTEAFF
TGTGCCAGCAGCTACGGACACTCCACTGAAGCTTTCTTT
>TRBV12-3/TRBV12-4|TRBJ1-1|.|few
CASSYRGGAEAFF
TGTGCCAGCAGCTACCGGGGGGGGGCAGAAGCTTTCTTT
>TRBV6-5|TRBJ2-5|TRBD1|few
CASSYSIQGAGETQYF
TGTGCCAGCAGTTACTCGATACAGGGGGCCGGTGAGACCCAGTACTTC
>TRBV6-5|TRBJ1-1|.|few
CASRTMNTEAFF
TGTGCCAGCAGAACAATGAACACTGAAGCTTTCTTT
>TRBV16|TRBJ2-7|.|.
CASSHNRGGYYEQYF
TGTGCCAGCAGCCACAACAGGGGGGGATACTACGAGCAGTACTTC
>TRBV7-2|TRBJ1-5|TRBD1|many
CASSPGTGPRSNQPQHF
TGTGCCAGCAGCCCCGGGACAGGGCCAAGAAGCAATCAGCCCCAGCATTTT
>TRBV20-1|TRBJ1-5|.|many
CSAARIWDRNQPQHF
TGCAGTGCTGCCCGTATCTGGGACCGAAATCAGCCCCAGCATTTT
>TRBV7-2|TRBJ2-1|TRBD2|few
CASSLDSGSHYNEQFF
TGTGCCAGCAGCTTAGATAGCGGGAGTCACTACAATGAGCAGTTCTTC
>TRBV9|TRBJ2-2|.|few
CASSVDPLGNTGELFF
TGTGCCAGCAGCGTAGATCCCCTCGGGAACACCGGGGAGCTGTTTTTT
>TRBV7-8|TRBJ1-5|.|many
CASSLRQTSNQPQHF
TGTGCCAGCAGCCTCCGACAGACTAGCAATCAGCCCCAGCATTTT
>TRBV28|TRBJ1-1|.|.
CASRSAQRGSTEAFF
TGTGCCAGCAGAAGTGCACAGAGGGGTAGCACTGAAGCTTTCTTT
>TRBV7-9|TRBJ2-3|.|many
CASSHTRYRATDTQYF
TGTGCCAGCAGCCATACCCGGTACAGGGCTACAGATACGCAGTATTTT
>TRBV5-1|TRBJ2-3|.|few
CASSLAGGAMRATQYF
TGCGCCAGCAGCTTGGCGGGGGGCGCTATGAGGGCTACGCAGTATTTT
>TRBV11-2|TRBJ2-2|.|many
CASSFDTLLTGELFF
TGTGCCAGCAGCTTCGACACCTTACTCACCGGGGAGCTGTTTTTT
>TRBV2|TRBJ1-1|.|few
CAAGGNTEAFF
TGTGCCGCGGGGGGGAACACTGAAGCTTTCTTT
>TRBV27|TRBJ1-3|.|many
CAVHSGNTIYF
TGTGCCGTCCACTCTGGAAACACCATATATTTT
>TRBV29-1|TRBJ2-6|.|.
CSVDSTRTGANVLTF
TGCAGCGTTGATTCCACCAGGACTGGGGCCAACGTCCTGACTTTC
>TRBV28|TRBJ2-6|TRBD1|few
CAGQVSGANVLTF
TGCGCGGGACAGGTCTCTGGGGCCAACGTCCTGACTTTC
>TRBV28|TRBJ2-7|.|.
CASRGAGPSSYEQYF
TGTGCCAGCAGGGGGGCGGGACCGAGCTCCTACGAGCAGTACTTC
>TRBV20-1|TRBJ1-4|.|many
CSAPLTLYNEKLFF
TGCAGTGCTCCCCTGACACTGTATAATGAAAAACTGTTTTTT
>TRBV28|TRBJ1-5|.|many
CASMVSEGRILFGNQPQHF
TGTGCCAGTATGGTCTCGGAAGGGAGAATTTTGTTCGGCAATCAGCCCCAGCATTTT
>TRBV4-2|TRBJ1-1|TRBD1|many
CASSQMGPGQKNTEAFF
TGTGCCAGCAGCCAGATGGGGCCGGGACAGAAGAACACTGAAGCTTTCTTT
>TRBV29-1|TRBJ1-5|.|.
CSVSETGPHQPQHF
TGCAGCGTTTCCGAGACAGGCCCCCATCAGCCCCAGCATTTT
>TRBV11-2|TRBJ1-2|.|many
CASSPFRHGWGNGYTF
TGTGCCAGCAGCCCGTTTAGACACGGGTGGGGGAATGGCTACACCTTC
>TRBV10-3|TRBJ2-3|.|many
CAISFPSTDTQYF
TGTGCCATCAGTTTCCCTAGCACAGATACGCAGTATTTT
>TRBV5-1|TRBJ2-1|TRBD1|many
CASSLMDRTNEQFF
TGCGCCAGCAGCTTGATGGACAGGACCAATGAGCAGTTCTTC
>TRBV20-1|TRBJ2-1|TRBD2|few
CCARDPTSGIGNEQFF
TGCTGTGCTAGAGATCCCACTAGCGGGATAGGTAATGAGCAGTTCTTC
>TRBV6-2/TRBV6-3|TRBJ1-2|.|.
CASSYSDGEGYTF
TGTGCCAGCAGTTACTCGGACGGAGAGGGCTACACCTTC
>TRBV4-2|TRBJ2-1|TRBD1|many
CASSQDGTGYNEQFF
TGTGCCAGCAGCCAAGATGGGACAGGGTACAATGAGCAGTTCTTC
>TRBV5-1|TRBJ2-1|TRBD2|.
CASSLFGGGIEDEQFF
TGCGCCAGCAGCTTGTTTGGGGGGGGGATTGAAGATGAGCAGTTCTTC
>TRBV9|TRBJ2-2|TRBD1|few
CASSVDPVTGDLFGELFF
TGTGCCAGCAGCGTAGACCCCGTGACAGGGGACTTGTTCGGGGAGCTGTTTTTT
>TRBV28|TRBJ2-1|.|many
CASSFRDNEQFF
TGTGCCAGCAGTTTTAGGGACAATGAGCAGTTCTTC
>TRBV12-3/TRBV12-4|TRBJ2-3|.|.
CASSLGGGTDTQYF
TGTGCCAGCAGTTTAGGGGGGGGCACAGATACGCAGTATTTT
>TRBV7-9|TRBJ1-4|.|.
CASSIISGEKLFF
TGTGCCAGCAGCATAATAAGCGGGGAAAAACTGTTTTTT
>TRBV20-1|TRBJ2-7|.|many
CSAATYSYEQYF
TGCAGTGCTGCGACATACTCCTACGAGCAGTACTTC
>TRBV9|TRBJ1-1|.|few
CASSVVQDFYTEAFF
TGTGCCAGCAGCGTAGTCCAGGACTTTTACACTGAAGCTTTCTTT
>TRBV5-5|TRBJ2-1|.|.
CARSPGLFWGEQFF
TGTGCCAGGAGCCCCGGGCTATTCTGGGGTGAGCAGTTCTTC
>TRBV20-1|TRBJ2-3|TRBD2|.
CSASISGRLSDTQYF
TGCAGTGCTAGTATTAGCGGGAGGTTATCAGATACGCAGTATTTT
>TRBV5-1|TRBJ2-4|TRBD2|.
CASSSRLAGEGTKNIQYF
TGCGCCAGCAGCTCCCGACTAGCGGGAGAGGGGACCAAAAACATTCAGTACTTC
>TRBV7-7|TRBJ2-7|TRBD1|many
CASSLGAGGAYEQYF
TGTGCTAGCAGCTTAGGGGCAGGGGGCGCCTACGAGCAGTACTTC
>TRBV28|TRBJ2-2|TRBD2|few
CASSPGLAGGIGELFF
TGTGCCAGCAGTCCCGGACTAGCGGGGGGAATCGGGGAGCTGTTTTTT
>TRBV12-3/TRBV12-4|TRBJ1-1|.|.
CASNTRGQSTEAFF
TGTGCCAGCAACACCCGAGGACAGTCCACTGAAGCTTTCTTT
>TRBV2|TRBJ1-1|.|.
CASSENRLGNTEAFF
TGTGCCAGCAGTGAAAATAGATTGGGGAACACTGAAGCTTTCTTT
>TRBV24-1|TRBJ1-5|.|many
CATSTTSNQPQHF
TGTGCCACCAGTACGACAAGCAATCAGCCCCAGCATTTT